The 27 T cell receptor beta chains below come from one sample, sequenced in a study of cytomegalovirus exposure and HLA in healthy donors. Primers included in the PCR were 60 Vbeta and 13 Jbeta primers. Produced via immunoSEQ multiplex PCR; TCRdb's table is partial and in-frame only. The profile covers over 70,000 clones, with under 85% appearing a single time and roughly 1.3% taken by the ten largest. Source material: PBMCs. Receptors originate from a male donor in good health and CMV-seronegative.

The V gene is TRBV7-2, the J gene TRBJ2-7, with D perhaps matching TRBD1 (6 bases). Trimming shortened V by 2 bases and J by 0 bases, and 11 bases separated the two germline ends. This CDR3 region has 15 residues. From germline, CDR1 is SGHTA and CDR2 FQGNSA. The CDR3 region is CASSLQGTSSYEQYF. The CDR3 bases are TGTGCCAGCAGCTTACAGGGGACAAGCTCCTACGAGCAGTACTTC.

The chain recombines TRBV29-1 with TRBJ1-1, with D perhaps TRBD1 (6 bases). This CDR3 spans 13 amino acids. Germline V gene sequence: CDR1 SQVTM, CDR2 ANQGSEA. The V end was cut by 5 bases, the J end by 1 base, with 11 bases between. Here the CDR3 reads CSVSTGPNTEAFF. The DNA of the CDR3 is TGCAGCGTTTCGACAGGCCCGAACACTGAAGCTTTCTTT.

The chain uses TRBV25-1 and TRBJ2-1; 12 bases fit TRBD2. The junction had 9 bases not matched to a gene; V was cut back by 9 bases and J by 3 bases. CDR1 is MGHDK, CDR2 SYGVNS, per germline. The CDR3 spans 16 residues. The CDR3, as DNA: TGTGCCAGTCCGGACAGGGGACTAGCGGGCTACAATGAGCAGTTCTTC. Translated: CASPDRGLAGYNEQFF.

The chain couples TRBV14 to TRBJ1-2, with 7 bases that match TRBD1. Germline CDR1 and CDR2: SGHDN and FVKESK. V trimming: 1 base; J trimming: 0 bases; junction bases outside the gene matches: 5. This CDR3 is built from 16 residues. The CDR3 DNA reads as TGTGCCAGCAGCCAAGGGGGACAGTCAGCTAACTATGGCTACACCTTC. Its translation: CASSQGGQSANYGYTF.

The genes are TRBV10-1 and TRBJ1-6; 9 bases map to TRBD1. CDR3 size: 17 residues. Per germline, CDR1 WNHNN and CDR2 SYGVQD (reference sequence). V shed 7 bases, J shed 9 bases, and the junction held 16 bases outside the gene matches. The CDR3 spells CASKTRRTGVRGSPLHF. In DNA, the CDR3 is TGCGCCAGCAAAACAAGGCGGACAGGGGTGAGGGGTTCACCCCTCCACTTT.

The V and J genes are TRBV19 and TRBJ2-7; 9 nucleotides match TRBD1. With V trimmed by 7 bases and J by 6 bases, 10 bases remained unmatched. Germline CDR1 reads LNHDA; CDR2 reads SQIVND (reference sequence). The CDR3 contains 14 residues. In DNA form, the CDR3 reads TGTGCCAGTAAGCAGGACAGGGGACTCGGCGAGCAGTACTTC. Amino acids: CASKQDRGLGEQYF.

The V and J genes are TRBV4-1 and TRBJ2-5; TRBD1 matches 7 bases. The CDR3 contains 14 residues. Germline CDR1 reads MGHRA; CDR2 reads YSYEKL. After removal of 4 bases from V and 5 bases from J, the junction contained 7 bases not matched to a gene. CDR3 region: CASSLKGAKETQYF. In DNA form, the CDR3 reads TGCGCCAGCAGCCTTAAGGGGGCGAAGGAGACCCAGTACTTC.

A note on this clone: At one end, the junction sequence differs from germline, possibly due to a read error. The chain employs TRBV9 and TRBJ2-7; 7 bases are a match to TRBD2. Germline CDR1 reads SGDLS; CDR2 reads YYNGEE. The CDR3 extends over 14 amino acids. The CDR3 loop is CASSAQTSSDEQYF. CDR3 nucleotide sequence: TGTGCCAGCAGCGCACAGACTAGCTCCGACGAGCAGTACTTC.

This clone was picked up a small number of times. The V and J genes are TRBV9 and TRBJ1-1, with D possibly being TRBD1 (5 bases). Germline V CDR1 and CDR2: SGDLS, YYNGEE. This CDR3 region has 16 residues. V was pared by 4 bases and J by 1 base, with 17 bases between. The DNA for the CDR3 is TGTGCCAGCAGCCCCCAGGGAGGCAGCCGGAACACTGAAGCTTTCTTT. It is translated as CASSPQGGSRNTEAFF.

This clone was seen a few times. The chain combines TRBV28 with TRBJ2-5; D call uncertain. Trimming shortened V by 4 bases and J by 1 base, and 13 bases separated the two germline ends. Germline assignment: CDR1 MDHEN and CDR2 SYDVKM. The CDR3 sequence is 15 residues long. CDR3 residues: CASSYPLSGQETQYF. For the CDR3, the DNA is TGTGCCAGCAGTTACCCTCTTTCGGGCCAAGAGACCCAGTACTTC.

This CDR3 reads CASSLAGIYNSPLHF. The DNA for the CDR3 is TGTGCCAGCAGCTTAGCAGGGATTTATAATTCACCCCTCCACTTT. This chain joins TRBV5-4 and TRBJ1-6; TRBD1 is a possible D gene (5 bases). Trimming took off 2 bases at V and 4 bases at J, with 10 bases between the two ends. This CDR3 has 15 amino acids. CDR1 and CDR2 (germline): SGHNT, YYREEE (reference sequence).

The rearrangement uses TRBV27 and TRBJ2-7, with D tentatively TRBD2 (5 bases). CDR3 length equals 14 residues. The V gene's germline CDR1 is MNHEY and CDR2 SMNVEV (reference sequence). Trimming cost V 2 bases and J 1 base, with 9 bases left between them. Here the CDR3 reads CASSLEGVSYEQYF. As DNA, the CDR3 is TGTGCCAGCAGTTTAGAGGGAGTATCCTACGAGCAGTACTTC.

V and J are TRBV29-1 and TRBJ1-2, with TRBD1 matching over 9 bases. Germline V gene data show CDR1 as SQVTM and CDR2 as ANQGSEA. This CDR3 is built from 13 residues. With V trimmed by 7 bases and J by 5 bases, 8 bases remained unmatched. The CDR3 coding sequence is TGCAGCGCCCGGACAGGGGTATCGTATGGCTACACCTTC. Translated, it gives CSARTGVSYGYTF. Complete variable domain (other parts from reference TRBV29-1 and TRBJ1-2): SAVISQKPSRDICQRGTSLTIQCQVDSQVTMMFWYRQQPGQSLTLIATANQGSEATYESGFVIDKFPISRPNLTFSTLTVSNMSPEDSSIYLCSARTGVSYGYTFGSGTRLTVV.

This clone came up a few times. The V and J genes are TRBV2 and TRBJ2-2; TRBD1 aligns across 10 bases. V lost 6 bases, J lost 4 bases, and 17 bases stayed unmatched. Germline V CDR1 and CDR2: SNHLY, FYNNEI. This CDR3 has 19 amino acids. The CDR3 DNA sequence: TGTGCCAGCAGACAAACGGGCGCCGGGACAGGGGCCGGCACCGGGGAGCTGTTTTTT. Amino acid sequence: CASRQTGAGTGAGTGELFF.

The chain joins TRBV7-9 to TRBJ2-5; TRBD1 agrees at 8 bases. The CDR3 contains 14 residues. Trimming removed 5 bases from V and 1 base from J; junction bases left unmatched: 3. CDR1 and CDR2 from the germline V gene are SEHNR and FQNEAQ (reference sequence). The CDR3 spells CASSATGGQETQYF. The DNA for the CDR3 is TGTGCCAGCAGCGCCACAGGGGGCCAAGAGACCCAGTACTTC.

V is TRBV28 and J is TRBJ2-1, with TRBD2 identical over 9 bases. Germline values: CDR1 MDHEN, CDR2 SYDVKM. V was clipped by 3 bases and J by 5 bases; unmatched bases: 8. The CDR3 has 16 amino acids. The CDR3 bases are TGTGCCAGCAGTTTGCCCAGGCTAGCGGGGAACAATGAGCAGTTCTTC. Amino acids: CASSLPRLAGNNEQFF. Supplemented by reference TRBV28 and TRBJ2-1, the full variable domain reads DVKVTQSSRYLVKRTGEKVFLECVQDMDHENMFWYRQDPGLGLRLIYFSYDVKMKEKGDIPEGYSVSREKKERFSLILESASTNQTSMYLCASSLPRLAGNNEQFFGPGTRLTVL.

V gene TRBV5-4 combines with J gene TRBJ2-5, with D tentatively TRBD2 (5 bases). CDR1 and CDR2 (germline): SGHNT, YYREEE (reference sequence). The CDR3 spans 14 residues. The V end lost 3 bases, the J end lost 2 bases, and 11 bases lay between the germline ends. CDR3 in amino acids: CASSSPGMQETQYF. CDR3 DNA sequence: TGTGCCAGCAGCTCCCCGGGGATGCAAGAGACCCAGTACTTC.

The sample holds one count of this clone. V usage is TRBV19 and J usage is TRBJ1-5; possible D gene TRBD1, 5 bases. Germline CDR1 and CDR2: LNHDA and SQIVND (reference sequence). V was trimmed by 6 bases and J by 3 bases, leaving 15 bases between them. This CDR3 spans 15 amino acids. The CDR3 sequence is CASRGENGFNQPQHF. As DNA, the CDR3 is TGTGCCAGTAGAGGGGAAAACGGGTTCAATCAGCCCCAGCATTTT.

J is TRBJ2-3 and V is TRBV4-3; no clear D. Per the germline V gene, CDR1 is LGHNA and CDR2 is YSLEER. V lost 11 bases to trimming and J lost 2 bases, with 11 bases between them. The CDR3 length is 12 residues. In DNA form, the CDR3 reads TGCGCCCCCCCCCGACACACAGATACGCAGTATTTT. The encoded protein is CAPPRHTDTQYF.

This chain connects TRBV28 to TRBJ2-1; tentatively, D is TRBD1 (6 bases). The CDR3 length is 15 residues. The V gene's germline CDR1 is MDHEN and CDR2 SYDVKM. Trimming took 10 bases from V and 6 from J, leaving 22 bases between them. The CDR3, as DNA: TGTGCCACCCTACAAACTGGGACATGGGGCAATGAGCAGTTCTTC. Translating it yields CATLQTGTWGNEQFF.

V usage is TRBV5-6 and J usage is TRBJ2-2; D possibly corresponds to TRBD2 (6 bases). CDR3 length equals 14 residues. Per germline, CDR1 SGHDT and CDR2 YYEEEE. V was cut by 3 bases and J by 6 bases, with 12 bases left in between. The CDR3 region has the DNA TGTGCCAGCAGCTACCACGGCGGGGCCGGGGAGCTGTTTTTT. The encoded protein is CASSYHGGAGELFF.

Here the CDR3 DNA reads TGTGCCAGCAGTTTGGAGGGGAAAGGATATGGCTACACCTTC. Translated, it gives CASSLEGKGYGYTF. The rearrangement links TRBV27 to TRBJ1-2, with a tentative D call TRBD1 (5 bases). This CDR3 is built from 14 residues. Germline-derived CDR1 and CDR2 are MNHEY and SMNVEV (reference sequence). The V end was cut by 3 bases, the J end by 5 bases, with 13 bases between.

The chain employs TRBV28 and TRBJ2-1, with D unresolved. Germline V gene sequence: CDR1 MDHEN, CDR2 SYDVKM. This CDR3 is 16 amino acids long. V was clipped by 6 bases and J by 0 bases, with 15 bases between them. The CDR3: CASRLWAFSSYNEQFF. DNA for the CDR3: TGTGCCAGCAGGCTTTGGGCCTTCAGCTCCTACAATGAGCAGTTCTTC.

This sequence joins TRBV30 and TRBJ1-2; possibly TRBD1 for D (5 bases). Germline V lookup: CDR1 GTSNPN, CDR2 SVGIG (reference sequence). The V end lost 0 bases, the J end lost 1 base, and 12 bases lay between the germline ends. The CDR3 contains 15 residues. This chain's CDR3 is CAWSVQEGVNYGYTF. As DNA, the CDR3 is TGTGCCTGGAGTGTACAGGAGGGTGTTAACTATGGCTACACCTTC.

CDR3 coding DNA: TGTGCCAGCAGTGAAGGGGGGGCCTACGAGCAGTACTTC. Residues: CASSEGGAYEQYF. The J gene is TRBJ2-7, the V gene TRBV6-1, with D tentatively TRBD2 (6 bases). The germline CDR1 and CDR2 sequences are MNHNS and SASEGT. The CDR3 sequence is 13 residues long. V lost 1 base to trimming and J lost 2 bases, with 6 bases between them.

CDR3 loop: CASSRGTTGYYEQYF. The DNA for the CDR3 is TGTGCCAGCAGCCGTGGGACTACCGGGTACTACGAGCAGTACTTC. This chain uses TRBV13 with TRBJ2-7, with 7 bases that match TRBD2. J gave up 3 bases and V 5 bases, and 10 bases lay outside the gene matches. Germline values: CDR1 PRHDT, CDR2 FYEKMQ (reference sequence). The CDR3 sequence is 15 residues long.

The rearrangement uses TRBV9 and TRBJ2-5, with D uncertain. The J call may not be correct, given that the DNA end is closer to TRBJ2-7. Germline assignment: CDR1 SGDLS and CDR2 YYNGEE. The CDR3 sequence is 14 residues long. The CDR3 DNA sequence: TGTGCCAGCAGCCCTACAGATACCCCCTACGAGCAGTACTTC. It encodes CASSPTDTPYEQYF.